This TCR beta chain was obtained from a study of Tregs in tolerant kidney transplant recipients. Study-wide results and caveats: Activated donor B cell expansion appeared to reveal the most relevant donor-specific TCRbeta repertoire.

Unstimulated Tregs (CD4+CD25+CD127-) and CD4+CD25- non-Tregs were sorted from PBMCs. Germline V gene sequence: CDR1 SGDLS, CDR2 YYNGEE. The CDR3 consists of 18 residues. V was shortened by 1 base and J by 1 base, with 18 bases between the two germline ends. With respect to this clone: Its antigen is as yet unknown.

Sequencing was performed with immunoSEQ multiplex PCR; in TCRdb, only in-frame clones are kept and a portion is missing. Found here are about 64,000 clones, nearly 98% of them singletons; the top ten hold approximately 0.36%. The receptor was derived from a human donor who received a combined kidney and bone marrow transplant. Sequencing was performed on Tregs from blood, taken before the transplant. The J gene is TRBJ2-1, the V gene TRBV9, with D tentatively TRBD2 (5 bases). The CDR3, as DNA: TGTGCCAGCAGCGTAAGGATAGGTGGAGGTGTATCCTACAATGAGCAGTTCTTC. Translating gives CASSVRIGGGVSYNEQFF.